A selection of T cell receptor beta chains follows, all from one sample in a study of cytomegalovirus exposure and HLA in healthy donors. TCRdb keeps only in-frame clones here, not all; method: immunoSEQ multiplex PCR. Of more than 140,000 clones in the sample, approximately 82% were seen once. The sample comprised PBMCs. Receptor source: a man between 18 and 29 years old in good health and CMV-seropositive. Each CDR3 is given with its conserved first and last residue. The order of the fields is clone size, D gene, J gene, V gene, CDR3 length, CDR3 DNA, CDR3 protein. The D gene is left open where the match is weak. A row's size may be missing; if present it is once, few, many or a size class.

.,.,TRBJ2-6,TRBV11-2,14,TGTGCCAGCAGCGCGGTCTCTGGGGCCAACGTCCTGACTTTC,CASSAVSGANVLTF
.,.,TRBJ2-2,TRBV7-8,13,TGTGCCAGCAGCTTAGGGAGCACCGGGGAGCTGTTTTTT,CASSLGSTGELFF
once,.,TRBJ2-7,TRBV5-1,17,TGCGCCAGCAGCTTCCGGCCTAGACAGGAAAGCTCCTACGAGCAGTACTTC,CASSFRPRQESSYEQYF
.,TRBD1,TRBJ2-7,TRBV19,15,TGTGCCAGTAGTGCCGGGACAGGGAACTCCTACGAGCAGTACTTC,CASSAGTGNSYEQYF
once,.,TRBJ2-1,TRBV7-9,12,TGTGCCAGCAGCTTAGAACAGGGAGTACGGTTCTTC,CASSLEQGVRFF
.,TRBD2,TRBJ2-1,TRBV4-1,16,TGCGCCAGCAGCCTTCAGGGGAGCGGGAGACCCAATGAGCAGTTCTTC,CASSLQGSGRPNEQFF
.,.,TRBJ2-7,TRBV6-1,14,TGTGCCAGCAGTTCCTTGCGGGACGGGTACGAGCAGTACTTC,CASSSLRDGYEQYF
.,.,TRBJ1-5,TRBV19,15,TGTGCCAGTAGTATAGAGCCAGGCATCAATCAGCCCCAGCATTTT,CASSIEPGINQPQHF
.,.,TRBJ2-1,TRBV5-6,14,TGTGCCAGCAGCTTGTGGCGGAGATACAATGAGCAGTTCTTC,CASSLWRRYNEQFF
.,TRBD2,TRBJ2-1,TRBV5-6,18,TGTGCCAGCAGCGCCCAAGAAGGACTAGCGGGAGGGACCAGTGAGCAGTTCTTC,CASSAQEGLAGGTSEQFF
.,TRBD1,TRBJ2-7,TRBV6-4,16,TGTGCCAGCAGTGACTTTCAGGGACAGGGGCACTACGAGCAGTACTTC,CASSDFQGQGHYEQYF
once,TRBD1,TRBJ2-5,TRBV15,15,TGTGCCACCAGCAGAGCACGGGACAGCCAAGAGACCCAGTACTTC,CATSRARDSQETQYF
.,TRBD2,TRBJ2-1,TRBV18,14,TGTGCCAGCTCAACCGGGAGGAGGGCCGATGAGCAGTTCTTC,CASSTGRRADEQFF
.,.,TRBJ1-2,TRBV5-1,14,TGCGCCAGCAGCGTGACCTGGGGCTACTATGGCTACACCTTC,CASSVTWGYYGYTF
.,.,TRBJ1-2,TRBV6-5,14,TGTGCCAGCAGTAGGGGCAGTTCGTACTATGGCTACACCTTC,CASSRGSSYYGYTF
.,TRBD1,TRBJ1-2,TRBV29-1,13,TGCAGCGTTGGTCCCGGGACAGGGGATGGCTACACCTTC,CSVGPGTGDGYTF
.,TRBD1,TRBJ2-5,TRBV5-1,17,TGCGCCAGCAGCTTGGATCAGGGGGCTGGAGGGAAAGAGACCCAGTACTTC,CASSLDQGAGGKETQYF
.,.,TRBJ2-2,TRBV18,18,TGTGCCAGCTCACCACCGCGAGGACAGCAATCGAACACCGGGGAGCTGTTTTTT,CASSPPRGQQSNTGELFF
.,TRBD2,TRBJ2-5,TRBV15,15,TGTGCCACCAGACGACAGGGCAGGGCTAGCGGGAGGGTGTACTTC,CATRRQGRASGRVYF
.,TRBD2,TRBJ2-1,TRBV4-1,19,TGCGCCAGCAGCCTCACCATGTTGACTAGCGGGAGGGCCCACAATGAGCAGTTCTTC,CASSLTMLTSGRAHNEQFF
.,TRBD1,TRBJ1-1,TRBV2,13,TGTGCCAGCAACAGGGACAGGGCCACTGAAGCTTTCTTT,CASNRDRATEAFF
.,TRBD2,TRBJ2-7,TRBV11-2,14,TGTGCCAGCAGCTTAGGGACTAGCCCCTACGAGCAGTACTTC,CASSLGTSPYEQYF